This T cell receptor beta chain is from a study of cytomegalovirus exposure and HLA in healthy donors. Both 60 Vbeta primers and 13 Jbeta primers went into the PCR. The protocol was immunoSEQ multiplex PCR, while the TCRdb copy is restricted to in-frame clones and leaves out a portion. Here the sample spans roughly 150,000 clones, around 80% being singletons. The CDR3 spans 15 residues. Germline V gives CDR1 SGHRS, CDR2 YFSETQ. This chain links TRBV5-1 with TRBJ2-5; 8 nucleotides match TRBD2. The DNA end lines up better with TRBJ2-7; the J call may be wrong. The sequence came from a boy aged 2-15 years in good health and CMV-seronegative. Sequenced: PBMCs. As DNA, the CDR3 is TGCGCCAGCAGCGAGAGCGGGAGTCCTTCCTACGAGCAGTACTTC. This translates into CASSESGSPSYEQYF.